The 19 T cell receptor beta chains presented below share a single source sample, sequenced in a study of shared clonotypes between healthy human individuals. Some clones are missing from TCRdb's copy, which holds only in-frame ones; the method was immunoSEQ multiplex PCR. The repertoire consists of hundreds of thousands of clones, with 72% occurring once and the leading ten covering about 1.7%. The sequencing sample was made of memory CD4+ T cells sorted from blood. Indicated subset: CD45RA-negative fraction. Receptors originate from a woman aged 30 to 39 in good health.

The gene calls are TRBV27 and TRBJ1-5, with D possibly being TRBD1 (6 bases). Germline V CDR1 and CDR2: MNHEY, SMNVEV (reference sequence). CDR3 length: 13 residues. Trimming pared 3 bases from V and 7 bases from J, leaving 10 bases between. Written as DNA, the CDR3 is TGTGCCAGCAGTTTGAACAGGGACCAGCCCCAGCATTTT. This sequence encodes CASSLNRDQPQHF.

As concerns this clone: One base separates it from a far larger clone, so it is likely a read error. Other DNA sequences within the sample encode an identical CDR3. V usage is TRBV4-2 and J usage is TRBJ2-3, with unresolved D. CDR1 is LGHNA, CDR2 YNFKEQ, per germline. This CDR3 comprises 13 residues. DNA of the CDR3: TGTGCTAGCAGCCCCCCCGGCACAGATACGCAGTATTTT. Translated, it gives CASSPPGTDTQYF.

The chain links TRBV9 to TRBJ1-2; 9 bases fit TRBD1. Per the germline V gene, CDR1 is SGDLS and CDR2 is YYNGEE. V dropped 4 bases and J dropped 6; count of bases not matched to a gene: 7. The length of the CDR3 is 14 residues. The CDR3 sequence is CASSPGTGMNGYTF. CDR3 nucleotide sequence: TGTGCCAGCAGCCCAGGGACAGGGATGAATGGCTACACCTTC.

This clone was picked up a small number of times. The chain joins TRBV28 to TRBJ2-7; no definite D call. The CDR3 is 13 amino acids. Germline CDR1 and CDR2: MDHEN and SYDVKM. Trimming left V 3 bases short and J 5 bases short, with 11 bases between. The DNA of the CDR3 is TGTGCCAGCAGTTTTCGCCCGATCAACGAGCAGTACTTC. This encodes CASSFRPINEQYF.

This chain links TRBV7-6 with TRBJ2-3; TRBD2 agrees at 9 bases. This CDR3 region has 15 residues. Trimming took 5 bases from V and 1 from J; bases not matched to a gene: 4. Germline V gives CDR1 SGHVS, CDR2 FNYEAQ. CDR3 DNA sequence: TGTGCCAGCAGCAAATGGACTAGCGGCACAGATACGCAGTATTTT. Translation gives CASSKWTSGTDTQYF.

In this sample, this clone turned up once. The chain uses TRBV2 and TRBJ2-7, with D uncertain. Deletions cut 6 bases from V and 3 bases from J, with 18 bases between. The germline V gene has CDR1 SNHLY and CDR2 FYNNEI. CDR3 size: 15 residues. The CDR3 DNA is TGTGCCAGCAGGGTCAGTTCCGGGCCTAACTACGAGCAGTACTTC. Its translation is CASRVSSGPNYEQYF.

The chain employs TRBV18 and TRBJ2-7; D possibly corresponds to TRBD2 (6 bases). The CDR3 runs to 13 residues. The germline V and J ends were trimmed by 6 bases and 3 bases, with 12 bases remaining between them. The V gene's germline CDR1 is KGHSH and CDR2 LQKENI. The CDR3 nucleotides read TGTGCCAGCTCCCCCTCGGGGGTCTACGAGCAGTACTTC. This sequence encodes CASSPSGVYEQYF.

In its sample, this clone was seen once. The chain combines TRBV4-2 with TRBJ2-6; TRBD2 matches at 12 bases. Germline CDR1 is LGHNA and CDR2 is YNFKEQ. J was trimmed by 4 bases and V by 0 bases; bases with no gene match: 10. The CDR3 is made up of 20 amino acids. CDR3: CASSQDGLAGGRWGANVLTF. Here the CDR3 DNA reads TGTGCCAGCAGCCAAGATGGGCTAGCGGGAGGGAGGTGGGGGGCCAACGTCCTGACTTTC.

This chain links TRBV29-1 with TRBJ2-3; 7 bases line up with TRBD1. Germline values: CDR1 SQVTM, CDR2 ANQGSEA. J was trimmed by 5 bases and V by 7 bases; bases with no gene match: 6. This CDR3 comprises 12 residues. The CDR3 is CSADRAGDTQYF. The CDR3 DNA is TGCAGCGCTGACAGGGCAGGAGATACGCAGTATTTT.

This clone appeared once. The rearrangement uses TRBV7-3 and TRBJ1-6; D gene unclear. Trimming cost V 4 bases and J 0 bases, with 16 bases left between them. This CDR3 has 18 amino acids. Germline CDR1 SGHTA, CDR2 FQGTGA. This chain's CDR3 is CASSYSIRGSSYNSPLHF. The CDR3 bases are TGTGCCAGCAGCTACTCCATCCGGGGTAGCTCCTATAATTCACCCCTCCACTTT.

V gene TRBV14 combines with J gene TRBJ2-1; 10 positions agree with TRBD2. Germline CDR1 reads SGHDN; CDR2 reads FVKESK. J gave up 3 bases and V 5 bases, and 1 base lay outside the gene matches. This CDR3 comprises 14 residues. In DNA form, the CDR3 reads TGTGCCAGCAGCTGGACTAGCGGCTACAATGAGCAGTTCTTC. Translation gives CASSWTSGYNEQFF.

The rearrangement joins TRBV5-1 to TRBJ2-5; 8 bases match TRBD2. The germline V gene encodes CDR1 SGHRS and CDR2 YFSETQ. This CDR3 has 15 residues. V was clipped by 1 base and J by 0 bases; unmatched bases: 2. This chain's CDR3 is CASSLILADQETQYF. The DNA for the CDR3 is TGCGCCAGCAGCTTGATACTAGCGGACCAAGAGACCCAGTACTTC.

The chain uses TRBV7-3 and TRBJ2-1; 8 bases align to TRBD2. Trimming at V came to 9 bases and at J to 7 bases, leaving 14 bases not matched to a gene. The CDR3 length is 15 residues. Germline V gene lookup returns CDR1 SGHTA and CDR2 FQGTGA. CDR3 region: CASSRVGSGANEQFF. The CDR3 DNA follows: TGTGCCAGTAGCCGCGTGGGTAGCGGGGCGAATGAGCAGTTCTTC.

The V call is TRBV29-1, the J call TRBJ1-5; D call uncertain. The CDR3 length is 13 residues. V was trimmed by 4 bases and J by 4 bases, leaving 11 bases between them. In germline, CDR1 is SQVTM, CDR2 ANQGSEA. The CDR3 DNA follows: TGCAGCGTTGCAGTCGGAGTTAATCAGCCCCAGCATTTT. Amino acid sequence: CSVAVGVNQPQHF.

V and J are TRBV2 and TRBJ2-1; D might be TRBD1 or TRBD2, each matching 5 bases. CDR1 and CDR2 from the germline V gene are SNHLY and FYNNEI. Trimming took 9 bases from V and 2 from J, leaving 14 bases between them. The CDR3 consists of 14 residues. This CDR3 is CASPGTETYNEQFF. The CDR3, as DNA: TGTGCCAGTCCCGGGACCGAGACCTACAATGAGCAGTTCTTC.

The genes are TRBV6-6 and TRBJ2-7, with 7 positions matching TRBD1. CDR1 is MNHNY and CDR2 is SVGAGI in the germline V gene (reference sequence). This CDR3 contains 13 residues. Trimming removed 6 bases from V and 2 bases from J; junction bases left unmatched: 4. The CDR3: CASRGTVTYEQYF. For the CDR3, the DNA is TGTGCCAGCAGGGGGACAGTGACCTACGAGCAGTACTTC.

This clone came up a few times. The rearrangement links TRBV5-1 to TRBJ2-2, with D possibly being TRBD2 (5 bases). The CDR3 runs 15 residues. Germline loops: CDR1 SGHRS, CDR2 YFSETQ. Trimming took off 6 bases at V and 8 bases at J, with 20 bases between the two ends. CDR3 loop: CASIPNPGSKGELFF. The CDR3 region has the DNA TGCGCCAGCATCCCAAATCCGGGATCGAAGGGGGAGCTGTTTTTT.

This chain connects TRBV28 to TRBJ2-7; D may be TRBD2 (5 bases). The V and J ends lost 6 bases and 3 bases respectively, with 9 bases between them. The CDR3 sequence is 12 residues long. CDR1 MDHEN and CDR2 SYDVKM come from the germline V gene. The CDR3 DNA follows: TGTGCCAGCAGCCAGCGGCTCTACGAGCAGTACTTC. Its translation is CASSQRLYEQYF.

The chain combines TRBV21-1 with TRBJ2-3; the table's D call TRBD2 went unverified against the DNA. TRBV21-1 is a known pseudogene. The CDR3 length is 12 residues. CDR3 protein: CASSRRGGRLYF. In nucleotides, the CDR3 is TGTGCCAGCAGCCGGAGGGGCGGGAGGTTGTATTTT.